These T cell receptor beta chains were read from a single sample in a study of naive and memory T cell subsets. MiXCR, applied by TCRdb to the UMI-ligation and nested PCR reads, yields one record per CDR3 protein. The data hold 130,000 or so distinct CDR3 sequences, with 35% to 45% observed a single time. The sample taken for sequencing was central memory CD4+ T cells from blood. The receptors here all came from a human donor in good health. The CDR3 runs from the conserved cysteine through the conserved F or W. Fields, in order: clone size, V gene, J gene, D gene, CDR3 protein, CDR3 DNA. A D gene is named only where the DNA matches it firmly. Size is omitted from some rows. Given values are once, few, many or a class for expanded clones.

many,TRBV29-1,TRBJ1-2,NA,CSGTQGRDGYTF,TGCAGCGGAACACAGGGACGTGACGGCTACACCTTC
once,TRBV7-9,TRBJ2-1,TRBD2,CASSLDRLARGVYNEQFF,TGTGCCAGCAGCTTAGATAGACTAGCCCGGGGCGTCTACAATGAGCAGTTCTTC
NA,TRBV28,TRBJ1-5,NA,CASSLGIGTQNQPQHF,TGTGCCAGCAGTTTAGGGATCGGGACACAGAATCAGCCCCAGCATTTT
once,TRBV6-6,TRBJ2-2,NA,CASSPIGGELFF,TGTGCCAGCAGTCCGATAGGCGGGGAGCTGTTTTTT
NA,TRBV6-2/TRBV6-3,TRBJ2-7,TRBD1,CASRDGTGNSYEQYF,TGTGCCAGCAGGGACGGGACAGGGAATTCCTACGAGCAGTACTTC
few,TRBV15,TRBJ2-5,TRBD1,CATRTGGQETQYF,TGTGCCACTCGGACAGGGGGCCAAGAGACCCAGTACTTC
NA,TRBV2,TRBJ2-4,NA,CASSPPVVAKNIQYF,TGTGCCAGTTCCCCTCCCGTGGTAGCCAAAAACATTCAGTACTTC
NA,TRBV2,TRBJ2-5,TRBD2,CASSKGLAGLGETQYF,TGTGCCAGCAGTAAGGGACTAGCGGGATTGGGAGAGACCCAGTACTTC
NA,TRBV27,TRBJ2-5,TRBD1,CASSTIWDRLGGETQYF,TGTGCCAGCAGTACGATTTGGGACAGGCTGGGGGGTGAGACCCAGTACTTC
NA,TRBV29-1,TRBJ2-3,NA,CSIRTSDTQYF,TGCAGCATACGAACGTCCGATACGCAGTATTTT
few,TRBV7-2,TRBJ1-1,NA,CASSLSARKVHSEAFF,TGTGCCAGCAGCTTAAGTGCGAGGAAGGTCCACTCTGAAGCTTTCTTT
NA,TRBV18,TRBJ2-1,NA,CASSPGVTDEQFF,TGTGCCAGCTCACCGGGCGTGACGGATGAGCAGTTCTTC
few,TRBV18,TRBJ1-2,TRBD1,CASSAGQLYGYTF,TGTGCCAGCTCCGCGGGACAGCTCTATGGCTACACCTTC
many,TRBV28,TRBJ2-7,NA,CASSLGRRSSYEQYF,TGTGCCAGCAGTTTGGGCCGAAGGAGCTCCTACGAGCAGTACTTC
NA,TRBV19,TRBJ2-1,TRBD1,CASSLFRGQSYNEQFF,TGTGCCAGTAGTCTCTTCAGGGGGCAATCCTACAATGAGCAGTTCTTC
few,TRBV27,TRBJ2-7,TRBD2,CASSLGLAELEQYF,TGTGCCAGCAGTCTAGGACTAGCGGAGCTGGAGCAGTACTTC
few,TRBV20-1,TRBJ2-6,TRBD1,CSARDLAGGSSGANVLTF,TGCAGTGCTAGAGATCTAGCAGGGGGTAGTTCTGGGGCCAACGTCCTGACTTTC
few,TRBV7-8,TRBJ2-1,NA,CASSLNVAGEQFF,TGTGCCAGCAGCTTAAATGTCGCGGGAGAGCAGTTCTTC
few,TRBV6-2/TRBV6-3,TRBJ2-7,NA,CASSYSGVGEQYF,TGTGCCAGCAGTTACTCGGGGGTCGGGGAGCAGTACTTC
NA,TRBV11-2,TRBJ2-3,NA,CASSPGRVRITDTQYF,TGTGCCAGCAGCCCTGGACGGGTGAGGATTACAGATACGCAGTATTTT
many,TRBV11-1,TRBJ2-2,NA,CASSLARVGAGELFF,TGTGCCAGCAGCCTCGCCCGGGTTGGGGCCGGGGAGCTGTTTTTT
few,TRBV28,TRBJ2-4,NA,CASSFSGPAKNIQYF,TGTGCCAGCAGTTTTTCAGGGCCCGCCAAAAACATTCAGTACTTC
NA,TRBV28,TRBJ2-7,TRBD2,CASSQQGGGRVIGEQYF,TGTGCCAGCAGTCAGCAAGGGGGCGGGAGGGTTATCGGCGAGCAGTACTTC
NA,TRBV20-1,TRBJ2-1,TRBD2,CSARVASGRYEQFF,TGCAGTGCTAGAGTGGCTAGCGGGAGATATGAGCAGTTCTTC
NA,TRBV5-1,TRBJ2-1,TRBD1,CASSLGTGGKNEQFF,TGCGCCAGCAGCTTGGGGACAGGGGGCAAGAATGAGCAGTTCTTC
few,TRBV6-5,TRBJ2-1,NA,CASSYLGGQQFF,TGTGCCAGCAGTTACTTGGGGGGCCAGCAGTTCTTC
few,TRBV29-1,TRBJ2-5,TRBD1,CSVLTGVAETQYF,TGCAGCGTGCTAACAGGGGTCGCAGAGACCCAGTACTTC
few,TRBV7-6,TRBJ1-4,NA,CASSLETIGTGKLFF,TGTGCCAGCAGCTTAGAGACTATTGGGACCGGAAAACTGTTTTTT
few,TRBV18,TRBJ2-7,TRBD2,CASSPILEGAGNEQYF,TGTGCCAGCTCACCGATTCTAGAGGGAGCGGGAAACGAGCAGTACTTC
few,TRBV19,TRBJ2-7,NA,CASSPMGKNGNYEQYF,TGTGCCAGTAGTCCCATGGGGAAGAATGGCAACTACGAGCAGTACTTC
few,TRBV11-2,TRBJ1-6,NA,CASSLNTYNSPLHF,TGTGCCAGCAGCTTAAATACCTATAATTCACCCCTCCACTTT
few,TRBV12-3/TRBV12-4,TRBJ2-1,NA,CASSFGGTHNEQFF,TGTGCCAGCAGTTTTGGCGGGACCCACAATGAGCAGTTCTTC
NA,TRBV3-1,TRBJ2-4,TRBD2,CASSQKVAGNAKNIQYF,TGTGCCAGCAGCCAAAAAGTAGCGGGAAACGCCAAAAACATTCAGTACTTC
NA,TRBV7-8,TRBJ2-1,NA,CASSLGASRSEQFF,TGTGCCAGCAGCTTAGGTGCCAGTCGCAGTGAGCAGTTCTTC
NA,TRBV11-2,TRBJ1-2,NA,CASSLGQPGGYGYTF,TGTGCCAGCAGCTTAGGCCAACCGGGCGGCTATGGCTACACCTTC
NA,TRBV5-1,TRBJ2-7,TRBD1,CASSLERTGGDEQYF,TGCGCCAGCAGCTTGGAAAGGACAGGGGGCGACGAGCAGTACTTC
few,TRBV24-1,TRBJ2-3,NA,CATEGFTDTQYF,TGTGCCACAGAGGGGTTCACAGATACGCAGTATTTT
NA,TRBV12-3/TRBV12-4,TRBJ2-1,TRBD2,CASQTSGYNEQFF,TGTGCCAGCCAGACTAGCGGTTACAATGAGCAGTTCTTC
NA,TRBV19,TRBJ2-5,TRBD1,CASSIGSGGAAETQYF,TGTGCCAGTAGTATAGGTTCAGGGGGCGCAGCGGAGACCCAGTACTTC
few,TRBV4-3,TRBJ1-2,TRBD1,CASSQDRGQGYTF,TGCGCCAGCAGCCAGGACAGGGGGCAGGGCTACACCTTC
NA,TRBV29-1,TRBJ1-4,NA,CSARHSGNEKLFF,TGCAGCGCCCGACATTCGGGTAATGAAAAACTGTTTTTT
many,TRBV12-3/TRBV12-4,TRBJ2-1,NA,CASSLHTSYNEQFF,TGTGCCAGCAGTTTACATACCTCCTACAATGAGCAGTTCTTC
NA,TRBV14,TRBJ2-1,NA,CASSQGWGKNNEQFF,TGTGCCAGCAGCCAAGGTTGGGGGAAGAACAATGAGCAGTTCTTC
few,TRBV28,TRBJ2-4,NA,CASSSQLGAKNIQYF,TGTGCCAGCAGTTCCCAACTAGGAGCCAAAAACATTCAGTACTTC
NA,TRBV20-1,TRBJ2-5,TRBD1,CSARDYRTGVETQYF,TGCAGTGCTAGAGATTATAGGACAGGAGTTGAGACCCAGTACTTC